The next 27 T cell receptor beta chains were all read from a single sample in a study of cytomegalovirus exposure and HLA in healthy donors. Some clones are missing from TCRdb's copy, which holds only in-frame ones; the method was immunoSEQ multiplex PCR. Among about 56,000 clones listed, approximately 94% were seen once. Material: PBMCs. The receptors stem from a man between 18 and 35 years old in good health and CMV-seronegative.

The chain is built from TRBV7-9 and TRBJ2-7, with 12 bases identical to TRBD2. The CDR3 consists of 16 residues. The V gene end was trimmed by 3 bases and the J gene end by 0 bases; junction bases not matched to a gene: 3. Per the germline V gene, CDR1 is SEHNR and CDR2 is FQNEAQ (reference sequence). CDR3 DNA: TGTGCCAGCAGCTTCGGGACTAGCGGGTCCTCCTACGAGCAGTACTTC. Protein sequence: CASSFGTSGSSYEQYF.

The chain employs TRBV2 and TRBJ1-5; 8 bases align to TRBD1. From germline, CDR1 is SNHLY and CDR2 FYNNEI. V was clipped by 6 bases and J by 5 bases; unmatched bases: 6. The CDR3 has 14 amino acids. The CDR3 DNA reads TGTGCCAGCAGGACGGACAGGGCCTATCAGCCCCAGCATTTT. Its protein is CASRTDRAYQPQHF.

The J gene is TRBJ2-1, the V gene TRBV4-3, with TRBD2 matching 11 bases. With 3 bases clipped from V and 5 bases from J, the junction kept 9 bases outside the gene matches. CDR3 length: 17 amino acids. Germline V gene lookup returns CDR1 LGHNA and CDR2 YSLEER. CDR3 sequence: CASSHEAGTSGDNEQFF. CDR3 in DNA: TGCGCCAGCAGCCACGAGGCCGGGACTAGCGGTGACAATGAGCAGTTCTTC.

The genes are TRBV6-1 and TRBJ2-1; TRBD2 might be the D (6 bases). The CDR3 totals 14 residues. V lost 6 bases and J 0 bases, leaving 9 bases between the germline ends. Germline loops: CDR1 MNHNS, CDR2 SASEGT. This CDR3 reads CASSRDSSYNEQFF. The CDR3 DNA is TGTGCCAGCAGCCGGGACTCCTCCTACAATGAGCAGTTCTTC.

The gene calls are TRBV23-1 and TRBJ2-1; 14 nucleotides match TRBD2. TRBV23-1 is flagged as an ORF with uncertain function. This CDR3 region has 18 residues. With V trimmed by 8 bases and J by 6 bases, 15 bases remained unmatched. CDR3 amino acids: CASPPGTSGRIGFNEQFF. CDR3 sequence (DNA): TGCGCCAGCCCCCCCGGGACTAGCGGGAGAATTGGGTTCAATGAGCAGTTCTTC.

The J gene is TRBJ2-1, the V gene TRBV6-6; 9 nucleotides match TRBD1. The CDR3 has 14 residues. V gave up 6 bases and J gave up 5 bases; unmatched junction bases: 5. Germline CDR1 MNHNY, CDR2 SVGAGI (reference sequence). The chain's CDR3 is CASSRRDRDNEQFF. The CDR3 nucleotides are TGTGCCAGCAGCCGCCGGGACAGGGACAATGAGCAGTTCTTC.

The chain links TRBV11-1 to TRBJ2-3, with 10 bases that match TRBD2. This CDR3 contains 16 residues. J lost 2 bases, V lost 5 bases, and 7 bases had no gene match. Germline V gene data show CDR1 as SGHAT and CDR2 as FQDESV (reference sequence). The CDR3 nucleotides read TGTGCCAGCAGCAACGGACTAGCGGAGTTCACAGATACGCAGTATTTT. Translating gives CASSNGLAEFTDTQYF.

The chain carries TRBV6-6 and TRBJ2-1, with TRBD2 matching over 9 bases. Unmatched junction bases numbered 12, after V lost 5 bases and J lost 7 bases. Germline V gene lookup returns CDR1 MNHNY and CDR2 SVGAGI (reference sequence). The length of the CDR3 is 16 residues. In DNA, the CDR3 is TGTGCCAGCAGTAAATTCGGACTAGCGTATGAGAATGAGCAGTTCTTC. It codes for CASSKFGLAYENEQFF.

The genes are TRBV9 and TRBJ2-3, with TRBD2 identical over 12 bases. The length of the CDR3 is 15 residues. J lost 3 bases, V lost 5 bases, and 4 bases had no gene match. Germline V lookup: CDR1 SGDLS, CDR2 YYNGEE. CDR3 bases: TGTGCCAGCAGGGTGGGGACTAGCGGGACAGATACGCAGTATTTT. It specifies CASRVGTSGTDTQYF.

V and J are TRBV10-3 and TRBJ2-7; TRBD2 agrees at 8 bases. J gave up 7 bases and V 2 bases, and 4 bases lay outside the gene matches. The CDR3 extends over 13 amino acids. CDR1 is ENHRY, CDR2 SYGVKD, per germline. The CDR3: CAISEGTRREQYF. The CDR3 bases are TGTGCCATCAGTGAGGGGACTAGGAGGGAGCAGTACTTC.

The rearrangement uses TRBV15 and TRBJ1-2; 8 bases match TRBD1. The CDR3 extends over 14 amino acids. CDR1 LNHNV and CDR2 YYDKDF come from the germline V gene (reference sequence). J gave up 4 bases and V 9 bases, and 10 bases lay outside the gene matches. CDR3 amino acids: CATGGTQGAYGYTF. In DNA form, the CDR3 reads TGTGCCACTGGGGGTACTCAGGGGGCCTATGGCTACACCTTC.

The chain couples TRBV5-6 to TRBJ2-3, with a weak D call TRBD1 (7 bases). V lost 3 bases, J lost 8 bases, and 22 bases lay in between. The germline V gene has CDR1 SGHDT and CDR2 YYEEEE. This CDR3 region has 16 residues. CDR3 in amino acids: CASSYPDRAEGGTQYF. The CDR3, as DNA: TGTGCCAGCAGCTATCCCGACAGGGCGGAGGGAGGTACGCAGTATTTT.

Here the CDR3 reads CASSRGQGRYNEQFF. The DNA for the CDR3 is TGTGCCAGCAGCAGAGGACAGGGGCGCTACAATGAGCAGTTCTTC. This chain links TRBV11-2 with TRBJ2-1, with 9 bases identical to TRBD1. Germline CDR1 SGHAT, CDR2 FQNNGV. After removal of 5 bases from V and 3 bases from J, the junction contained 5 bases not matched to a gene. The CDR3 is 15 amino acids.

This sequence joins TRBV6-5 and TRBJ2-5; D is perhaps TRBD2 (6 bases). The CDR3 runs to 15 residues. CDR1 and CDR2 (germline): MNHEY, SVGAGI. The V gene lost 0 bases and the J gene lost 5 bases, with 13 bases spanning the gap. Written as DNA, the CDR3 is TGTGCCAGCAGTTACTCACGGGGGACGCGGGAGACCCAGTACTTC. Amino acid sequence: CASSYSRGTRETQYF.

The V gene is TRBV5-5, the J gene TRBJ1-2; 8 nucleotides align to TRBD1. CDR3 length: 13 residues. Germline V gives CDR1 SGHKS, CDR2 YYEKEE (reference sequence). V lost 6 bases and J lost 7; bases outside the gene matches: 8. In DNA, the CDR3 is TGTGCCAGCAACACAGGGGGTTTATTTGGCTACACCTTC. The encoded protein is CASNTGGLFGYTF. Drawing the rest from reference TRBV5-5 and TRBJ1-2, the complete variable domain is DAGVTQSPTHLIKTRGQQVTLRCSPISGHKSVSWYQQVLGQGPQFIFQYYEKEERGRGNFPDRFSARQFPNYSSELNVNALLLGDSALYLCASNTGGLFGYTFGSGTRLTVV.

The CDR3 sequence: CASSIGGGRNAGELFF. In DNA, the CDR3 is TGTGCCAGTAGTATAGGGGGCGGGAGAAACGCCGGGGAGCTGTTTTTT. This chain joins TRBV19 and TRBJ2-2; 7 nucleotides agree with TRBD2. Per germline, CDR1 LNHDA and CDR2 SQIVND (reference sequence). This CDR3 comprises 16 residues. V lost 1 base and J lost 6; bases outside the gene matches: 8.

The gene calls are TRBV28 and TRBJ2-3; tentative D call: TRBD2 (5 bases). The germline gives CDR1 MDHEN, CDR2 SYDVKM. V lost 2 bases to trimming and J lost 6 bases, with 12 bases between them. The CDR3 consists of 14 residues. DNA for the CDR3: TGTGCCAGCAGTTTAGAGGGAACGGTGGATACGCAGTATTTT. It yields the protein CASSLEGTVDTQYF.

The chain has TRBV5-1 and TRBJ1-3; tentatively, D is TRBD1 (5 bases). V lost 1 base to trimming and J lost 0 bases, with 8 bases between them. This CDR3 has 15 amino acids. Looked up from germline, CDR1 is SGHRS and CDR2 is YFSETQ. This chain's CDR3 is CASSLTGDSGNTIYF. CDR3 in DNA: TGCGCCAGCAGCTTGACAGGCGACTCTGGAAACACCATATATTTT.

The CDR3 spells CASSFPREAGKLFF. CDR3 DNA sequence: TGTGCCAGCAGTTTCCCCAGGGAAGCGGGAAAACTGTTTTTT. This chain connects TRBV28 to TRBJ1-4; D possibly corresponds to TRBD1 (5 bases). This CDR3 comprises 14 residues. Trimming left V 3 bases short and J 10 bases short, with 15 bases between. Looked up from germline, CDR1 is MDHEN and CDR2 is SYDVKM.

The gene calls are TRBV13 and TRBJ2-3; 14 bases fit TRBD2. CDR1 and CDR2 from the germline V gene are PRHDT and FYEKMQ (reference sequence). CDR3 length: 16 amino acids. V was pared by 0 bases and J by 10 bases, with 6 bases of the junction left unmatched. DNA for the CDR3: TGTGCCAGCAGCTTAGGCGGCGGGACTAGCGGGAGTGCGCAGTATTTT. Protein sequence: CASSLGGGTSGSAQYF. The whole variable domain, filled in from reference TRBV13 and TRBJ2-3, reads AAGVIQSPRHLIKEKRETATLKCYPIPRHDTVYWYQQGPGQDPQFLISFYEKMQSDKGSIPDRFSAQQFSDYHSELNMSSLELGDSALYFCASSLGGGTSGSAQYFGPGTRLTVL.

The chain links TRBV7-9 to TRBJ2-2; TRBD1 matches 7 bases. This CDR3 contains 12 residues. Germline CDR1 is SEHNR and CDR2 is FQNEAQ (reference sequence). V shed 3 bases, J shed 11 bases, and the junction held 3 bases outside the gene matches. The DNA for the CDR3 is TGTGCCAGCAGCTTCACAGGGGAAGAGCTGTTTTTT. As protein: CASSFTGEELFF. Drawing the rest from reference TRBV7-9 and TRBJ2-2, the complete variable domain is DTGVSQNPRHKITKRGQNVTFRCDPISEHNRLYWYRQTLGQGPEFLTYFQNEAQLEKSRLLSDRFSAERPKGSFSTLEIQRTEQGDSAMYLCASSFTGEELFFGEGSRLTVL.

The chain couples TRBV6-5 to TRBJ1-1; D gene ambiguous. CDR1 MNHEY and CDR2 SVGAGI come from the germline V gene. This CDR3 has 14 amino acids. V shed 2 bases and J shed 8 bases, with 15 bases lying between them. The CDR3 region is CASSYTPSEREAFF. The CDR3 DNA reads TGTGCCAGCAGTTACACGCCCAGCGAAAGGGAAGCTTTCTTT.

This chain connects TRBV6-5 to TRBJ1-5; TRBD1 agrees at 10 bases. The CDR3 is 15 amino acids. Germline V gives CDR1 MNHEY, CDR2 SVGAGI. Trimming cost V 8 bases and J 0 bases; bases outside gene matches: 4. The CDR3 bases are TGTGCCAGCCGGGACAGGGGTTATAGCAATCAGCCCCAGCATTTT. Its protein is CASRDRGYSNQPQHF.

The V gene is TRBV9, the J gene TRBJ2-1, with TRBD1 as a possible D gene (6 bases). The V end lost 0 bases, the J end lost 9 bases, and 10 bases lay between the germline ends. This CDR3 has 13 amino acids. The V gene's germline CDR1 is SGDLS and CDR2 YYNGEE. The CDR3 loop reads CASSVATGSEQFF. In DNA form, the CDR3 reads TGTGCCAGCAGCGTAGCTACAGGGAGTGAGCAGTTCTTC. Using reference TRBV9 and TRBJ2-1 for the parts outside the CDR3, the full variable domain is DSGVTQTPKHLITATGQRVTLRCSPRSGDLSVYWYQQSLDQGLQFLIQYYNGEERAKGNILERFSAQQFPDLHSELNLSSLELGDSALYFCASSVATGSEQFFGPGTRLTVL.

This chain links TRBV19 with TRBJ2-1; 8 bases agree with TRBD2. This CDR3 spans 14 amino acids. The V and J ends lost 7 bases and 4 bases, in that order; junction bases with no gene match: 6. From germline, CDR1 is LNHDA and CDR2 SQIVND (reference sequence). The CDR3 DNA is TGTGCCAGTACGAGCGGGAGAGGATACAATGAGCAGTTCTTC. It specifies CASTSGRGYNEQFF.

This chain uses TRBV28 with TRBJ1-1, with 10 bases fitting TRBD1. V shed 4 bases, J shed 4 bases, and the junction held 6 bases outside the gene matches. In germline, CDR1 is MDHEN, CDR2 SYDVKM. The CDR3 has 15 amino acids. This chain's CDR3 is CASSYRDRGGTEAFF. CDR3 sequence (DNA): TGTGCCAGCAGTTACCGGGACAGGGGCGGCACTGAAGCTTTCTTT.

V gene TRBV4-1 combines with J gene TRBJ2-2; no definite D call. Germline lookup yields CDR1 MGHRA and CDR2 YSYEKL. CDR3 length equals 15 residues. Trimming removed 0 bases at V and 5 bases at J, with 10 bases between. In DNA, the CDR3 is TGCGCCAGCAGCCAAGACGACTCCCCAACCGGGGAGCTGTTTTTT. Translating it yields CASSQDDSPTGELFF.